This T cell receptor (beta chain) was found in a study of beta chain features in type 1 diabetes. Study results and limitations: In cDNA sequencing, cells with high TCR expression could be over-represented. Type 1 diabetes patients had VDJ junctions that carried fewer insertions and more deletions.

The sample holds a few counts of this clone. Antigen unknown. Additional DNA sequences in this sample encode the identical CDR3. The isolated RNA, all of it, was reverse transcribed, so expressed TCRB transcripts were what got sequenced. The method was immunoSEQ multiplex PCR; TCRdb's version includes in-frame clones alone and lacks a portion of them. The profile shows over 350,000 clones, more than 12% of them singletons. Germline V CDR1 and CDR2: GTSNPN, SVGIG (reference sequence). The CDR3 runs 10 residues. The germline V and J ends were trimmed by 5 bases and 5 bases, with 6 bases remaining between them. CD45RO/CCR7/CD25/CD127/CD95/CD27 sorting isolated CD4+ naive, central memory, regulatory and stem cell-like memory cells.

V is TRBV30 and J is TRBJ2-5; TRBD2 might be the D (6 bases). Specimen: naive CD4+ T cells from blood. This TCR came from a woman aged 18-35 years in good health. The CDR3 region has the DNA TGTGCCTGGGGGGGGGAGACCCAGTACTTC. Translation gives CAWGGETQYF.